This T cell receptor (beta chain) comes out of a study of cytotoxic CD8 clonotypes in ibrutinib-treated CLL. V lost 2 bases, J lost 8 bases, and 8 bases lay in between. Per germline, CDR1 SGHRS and CDR2 YFSETQ. This CDR3 contains 12 residues. TCRdb keeps only in-frame clones here, not all; method: immunoSEQ multiplex PCR. Among approximately 160,000 clones listed, around nine tenths were seen once. This chain connects TRBV5-1 to TRBJ2-1; D unclear. Sequencing was performed on PBMCs, taken at disease progression, from a patient treated with ibrutinib. The receptor comes from a human donor with chronic lymphocytic leukemia. The CDR3 sequence: CASSLVGYEQFF. The CDR3 coding sequence is TGCGCCAGCAGCTTAGTGGGTTATGAGCAGTTCTTC.